These 10 T cell receptor beta chains originate from one sample sequenced in a study of blood T cell repertoires in COVID-19. TCRdb keeps only in-frame clones here, not all; method: immunoSEQ multiplex PCR. This sample has roughly 410,000 clones; roughly 90% occur once, and the top ten carry around 1.5%. Sequenced input: peripheral blood. The source of these receptors is a woman aged 40 to 50 with COVID-19, enrolled during active disease.

V gene TRBV18 combines with J gene TRBJ2-7; 10 nucleotides line up with TRBD1. Germline CDR1 KGHSH, CDR2 LQKENI. The CDR3 is 15 amino acids. V shed 3 bases, J shed 5 bases, and the junction held 7 bases outside the gene matches. The CDR3 nucleotides read TGTGCCAGCTCACCGACCGGGACAGGGGACCACGAGCAGTACTTC. Translation gives CASSPTGTGDHEQYF.

CDR3 DNA sequence: TGTGCCAGCTCACCTGGGGACAGGGAGGACGAGACCCAGTACTTC. It is translated as CASSPGDREDETQYF. This chain joins TRBV18 and TRBJ2-5, with TRBD1 matching over 9 bases. The germline CDR1 and CDR2 sequences are KGHSH and LQKENI. The V and J ends lost 3 bases and 5 bases, in that order; junction bases with no gene match: 7. CDR3 size: 15 residues. The whole variable domain, filled in from reference TRBV18 and TRBJ2-5, reads NAGVMQNPRHLVRRRGQEARLRCSPMKGHSHVYWYRQLPEEGLKFMVYLQKENIIDESGMPKERFSAEFPKEGPSILRIQQVVRGDSAAYFCASSPGDREDETQYFGPGTRLLVL.

The gene calls are TRBV27 and TRBJ2-3; TRBD2 might be the D (5 bases). Germline values: CDR1 MNHEY, CDR2 SMNVEV (reference sequence). The CDR3 runs to 15 residues. V gave up 2 bases and J gave up 9 bases, with 18 bases separating them. CDR3 sequence: CASSLLSGTFGTQYF. CDR3 sequence (DNA): TGTGCCAGCAGTTTACTAAGCGGTACCTTTGGGACGCAGTATTTT.

As to this clone: The sample contains more than one DNA sequence encoding this CDR3. The rearrangement links TRBV7-9 to TRBJ1-1, with D perhaps TRBD1 (5 bases). The CDR3 sequence is 14 residues long. Germline CDR1 SEHNR, CDR2 FQNEAQ (reference sequence). V was clipped by 0 bases and J by 1 base, with 6 bases between them. CDR3 amino acids: CASSLADRNTEAFF. CDR3 in DNA: TGTGCCAGCAGCTTAGCTGACAGGAACACTGAAGCTTTCTTT.

V is TRBV3-1 (or the pseudogene TRBV3-2) and J is TRBJ1-3; TRBD1 might be the D (6 bases). The CDR3 loop spans 15 amino acids. V gave up 2 bases and J gave up 4 bases, with 12 bases separating them. CDR1 and CDR2 (germline): LGHDT, YNNKEL (reference sequence). The CDR3 bases are TGTGCCAGCAGCCAAACAGGGTTTAGAGGAAACACCATATATTTT. This gives the protein CASSQTGFRGNTIYF.

V gene TRBV6-1 combines with J gene TRBJ1-6; D call uncertain. The germline gives CDR1 MNHNS, CDR2 SASEGT. The CDR3 has 18 amino acids. V was pared by 4 bases and J by 0 bases, with 16 bases between. The chain's CDR3 is CASSVLTGLSSYNSPLHF. The CDR3 DNA is TGTGCCAGCAGTGTATTGACGGGTTTGAGCTCCTATAATTCACCCCTCCACTTT.

The chain links TRBV7-9 to TRBJ1-4, with 8 nucleotides matching TRBD1. V shed 5 bases and J 4 bases; nucleotides not matched to a gene: 9. This CDR3 has 16 amino acids. Per the germline V gene, CDR1 is SEHNR and CDR2 is FQNEAQ (reference sequence). CDR3 protein: CASSQGPGQVNEKLFF. CDR3 DNA: TGTGCCAGCAGCCAGGGGCCGGGACAGGTTAATGAAAAACTGTTTTTT.

This clone was recorded once. The V call is TRBV5-4, the J call TRBJ1-1; D is unresolved. Germline CDR1 is SGHNT and CDR2 is YYREEE (reference sequence). The V end lost 4 bases, the J end lost 3 bases, and 7 bases lay between the germline ends. CDR3 length: 12 amino acids. The CDR3 sequence: CASSLYYTEAFF. CDR3 sequence (DNA): TGTGCCAGCAGCCTATATTACACTGAAGCTTTCTTT.

This chain joins TRBV29-1 and TRBJ1-2, with 8 bases aligning to TRBD1. The V segment lost 6 bases and the J segment 5 bases; nucleotides outside the gene matches: 8. The CDR3 extends over 13 amino acids. Germline loops: CDR1 SQVTM, CDR2 ANQGSEA. This CDR3 reads CSVDGQGGYGYTF. The CDR3 DNA reads as TGCAGCGTCGACGGACAGGGAGGGTATGGCTACACCTTC. Full variable domain (outside the CDR3, taken from reference TRBV29-1 and TRBJ1-2): SAVISQKPSRDICQRGTSLTIQCQVDSQVTMMFWYRQQPGQSLTLIATANQGSEATYESGFVIDKFPISRPNLTFSTLTVSNMSPEDSSIYLCSVDGQGGYGYTFGSGTRLTVV.

CDR3 nucleotide sequence: TGTGCCAGCAGCTTAGGCCAGTTACGCTCCTACAATGAGCAGTTCTTC. It translates to CASSLGQLRSYNEQFF. The chain uses TRBV11-2 and TRBJ2-1; D is unresolved. The V gene lost 1 base and the J gene lost 0 bases, with 10 bases spanning the gap. The length of the CDR3 is 16 residues. Germline assignment: CDR1 SGHAT and CDR2 FQNNGV.